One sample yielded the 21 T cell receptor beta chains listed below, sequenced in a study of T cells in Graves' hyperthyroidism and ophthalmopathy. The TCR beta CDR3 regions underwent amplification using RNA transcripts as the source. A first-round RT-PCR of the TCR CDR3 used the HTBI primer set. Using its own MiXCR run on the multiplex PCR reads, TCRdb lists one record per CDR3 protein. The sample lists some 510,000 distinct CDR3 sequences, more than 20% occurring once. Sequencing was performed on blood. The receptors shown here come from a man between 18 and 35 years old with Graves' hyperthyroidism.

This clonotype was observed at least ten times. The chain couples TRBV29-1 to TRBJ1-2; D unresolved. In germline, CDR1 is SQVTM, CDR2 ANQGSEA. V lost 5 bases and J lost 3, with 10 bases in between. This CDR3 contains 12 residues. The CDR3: CSVLGQDYGYTF. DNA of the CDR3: TGCAGCGTTCTTGGGCAGGACTATGGCTACACCTTC. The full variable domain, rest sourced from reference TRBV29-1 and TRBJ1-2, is SAVISQKPSRDICQRGTSLTIQCQVDSQVTMMFWYRQQPGQSLTLIATANQGSEATYESGFVIDKFPISRPNLTFSTLTVSNMSPEDSSIYLCSVLGQDYGYTFGSGTRLTVV.

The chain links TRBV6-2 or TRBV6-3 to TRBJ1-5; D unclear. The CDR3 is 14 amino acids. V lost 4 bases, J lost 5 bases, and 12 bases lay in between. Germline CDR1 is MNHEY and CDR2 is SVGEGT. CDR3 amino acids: CASSSGFEHQPQHF. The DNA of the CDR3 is TGTGCCAGCAGTTCAGGTTTTGAACATCAGCCCCAGCATTTT.

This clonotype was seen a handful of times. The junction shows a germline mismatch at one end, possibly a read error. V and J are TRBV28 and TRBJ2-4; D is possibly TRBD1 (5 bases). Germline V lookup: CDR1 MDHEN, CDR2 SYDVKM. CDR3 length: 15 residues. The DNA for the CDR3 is TGTGCCAGCAGTTTTAGGGGCATCTCCAAAAACATTAAGTACTTC. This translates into CASSFRGISKNIKYF.

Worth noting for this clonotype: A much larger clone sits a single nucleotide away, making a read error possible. The CDR3 loop reads CAWSVWPNQPQRF. The DNA of the CDR3 is TGTGCCTGGAGTGTGTGGCCAAATCAGCCCCAGCGTTTT. The V and J genes are TRBV30 and TRBJ1-5; D is unresolved. The CDR3 is 13 residues long. Germline V lookup: CDR1 GTSNPN, CDR2 SVGIG (reference sequence).

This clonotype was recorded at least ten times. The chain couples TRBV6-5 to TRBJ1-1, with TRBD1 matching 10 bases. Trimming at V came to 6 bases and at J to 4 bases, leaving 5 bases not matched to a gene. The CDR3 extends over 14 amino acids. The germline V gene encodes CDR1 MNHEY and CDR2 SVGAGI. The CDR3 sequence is CASRRGQGGTEAFF. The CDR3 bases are TGTGCCAGCAGGCGTGGACAGGGGGGCACTGAAGCTTTCTTT.

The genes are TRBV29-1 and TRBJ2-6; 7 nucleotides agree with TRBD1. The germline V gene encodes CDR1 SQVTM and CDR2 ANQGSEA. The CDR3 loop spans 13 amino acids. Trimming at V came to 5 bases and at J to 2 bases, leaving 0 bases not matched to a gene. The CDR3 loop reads CSVTGAGANVLTF. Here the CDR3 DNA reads TGCAGCGTTACAGGGGCTGGGGCCAACGTCCTGACTTTC.

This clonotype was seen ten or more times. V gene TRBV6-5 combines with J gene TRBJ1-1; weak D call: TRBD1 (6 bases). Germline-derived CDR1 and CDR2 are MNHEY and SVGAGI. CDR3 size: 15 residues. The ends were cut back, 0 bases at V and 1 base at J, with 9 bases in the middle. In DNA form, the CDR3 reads TGTGCCAGCAGTTACTCGGGGGGGGCGAACACTGAAGCTTTCTTT. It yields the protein CASSYSGGANTEAFF.

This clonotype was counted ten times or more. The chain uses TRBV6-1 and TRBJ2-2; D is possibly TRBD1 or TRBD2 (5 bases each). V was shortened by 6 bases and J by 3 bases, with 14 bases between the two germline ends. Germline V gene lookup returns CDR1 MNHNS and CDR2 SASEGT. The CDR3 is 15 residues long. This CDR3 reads CASSGAGLDTGELFF. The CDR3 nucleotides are TGTGCCAGCAGCGGGGCAGGGTTGGACACCGGGGAGCTGTTTTTT.

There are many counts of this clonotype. The CDR3, as DNA: TGCGCCAGCAGCCGCTCGGGACAGCTGAACACTGAAGCTTTCTTT. Amino acid sequence: CASSRSGQLNTEAFF. The rearrangement links TRBV5-1 to TRBJ1-1, with 7 positions matching TRBD1. V gave up 4 bases and J gave up 0 bases; unmatched junction bases: 6. The CDR3 runs 15 residues. Germline-derived CDR1 and CDR2 are SGHRS and YFSETQ.

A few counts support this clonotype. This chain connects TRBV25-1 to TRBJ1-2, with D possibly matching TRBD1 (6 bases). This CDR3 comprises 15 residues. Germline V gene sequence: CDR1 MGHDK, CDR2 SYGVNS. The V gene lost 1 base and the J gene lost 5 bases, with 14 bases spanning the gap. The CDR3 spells CASSEWGQETYGYTF. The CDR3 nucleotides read TGTGCCAGCAGTGAATGGGGGCAGGAAACATATGGCTACACCTTC.

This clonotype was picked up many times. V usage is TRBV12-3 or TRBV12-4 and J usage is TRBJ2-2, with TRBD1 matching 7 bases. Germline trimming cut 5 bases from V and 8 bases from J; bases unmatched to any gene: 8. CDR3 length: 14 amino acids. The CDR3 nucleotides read TGTGCCAGCAGTCCACCGCCGGGACAGGGGGAGCTGTTTTTT. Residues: CASSPPPGQGELFF.

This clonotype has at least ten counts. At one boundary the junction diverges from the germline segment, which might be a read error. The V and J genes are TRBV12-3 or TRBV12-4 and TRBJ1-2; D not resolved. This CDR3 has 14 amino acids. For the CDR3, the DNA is TGTGCCAGCAGTTTAGCAGCCCGAAACTATGGCTACACCTTT. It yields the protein CASSLAARNYGYTF.

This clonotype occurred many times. CDR3 amino acids: CASSLMGSSYEQYF. The DNA for the CDR3 is TGTGCCAGCAGTTTGATGGGGTCCTCCTACGAGCAGTACTTC. The chain carries TRBV12-3 or TRBV12-4 and TRBJ2-7, with no clear D. The CDR3 is 14 residues long. Trimming pared 3 bases from V and 0 bases from J, leaving 9 bases between.

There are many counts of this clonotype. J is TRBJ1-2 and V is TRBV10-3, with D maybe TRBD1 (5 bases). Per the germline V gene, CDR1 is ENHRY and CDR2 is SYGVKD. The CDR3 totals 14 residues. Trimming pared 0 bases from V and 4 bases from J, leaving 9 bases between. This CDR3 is CAISESGGSYGYTF. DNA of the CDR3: TGTGCCATCAGTGAGTCGGGGGGGAGCTATGGCTACACCTTC.

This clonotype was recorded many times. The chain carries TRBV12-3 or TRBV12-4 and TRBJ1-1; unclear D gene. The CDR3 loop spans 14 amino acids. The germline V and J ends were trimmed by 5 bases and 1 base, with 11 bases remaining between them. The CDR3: CASSPPRRNTEAFF. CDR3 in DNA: TGTGCCAGCAGTCCCCCCAGGAGGAACACTGAAGCTTTCTTT.

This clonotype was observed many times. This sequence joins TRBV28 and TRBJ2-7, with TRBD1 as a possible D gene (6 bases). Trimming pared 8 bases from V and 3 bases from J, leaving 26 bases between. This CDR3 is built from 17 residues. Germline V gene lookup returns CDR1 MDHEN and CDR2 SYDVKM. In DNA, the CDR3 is TGTGCCAGCGGGGGTAGGACAGTTTTTGCCTGGGGCTACGAGCAGTACTTC. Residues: CASGGRTVFAWGYEQYF.

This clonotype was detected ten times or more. CDR3 nucleotide sequence: TGTGCCAGCAGCTCAGGGGGGGGATATGGCTACACCTTC. This translates into CASSSGGGYGYTF. J is TRBJ1-2 and V is TRBV12-3 or TRBV12-4; 7 bases align to TRBD1. The CDR3 consists of 13 residues. The V gene end was trimmed by 6 bases and the J gene end by 5 bases; junction bases not matched to a gene: 6.

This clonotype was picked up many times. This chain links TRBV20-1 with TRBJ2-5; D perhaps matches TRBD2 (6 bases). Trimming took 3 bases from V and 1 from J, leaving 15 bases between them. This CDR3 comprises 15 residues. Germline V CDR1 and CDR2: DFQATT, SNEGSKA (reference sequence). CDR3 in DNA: TGCAGTGCTAGGGTTTACCGGGACTCCCAAGAGACCCAGTACTTC. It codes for CSARVYRDSQETQYF.

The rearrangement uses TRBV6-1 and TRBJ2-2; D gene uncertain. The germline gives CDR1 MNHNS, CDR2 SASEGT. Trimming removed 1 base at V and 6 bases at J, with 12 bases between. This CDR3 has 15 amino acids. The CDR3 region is CASSEVPGEAGELFF. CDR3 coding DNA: TGTGCCAGCAGTGAAGTCCCGGGTGAGGCCGGGGAGCTGTTTTTT.

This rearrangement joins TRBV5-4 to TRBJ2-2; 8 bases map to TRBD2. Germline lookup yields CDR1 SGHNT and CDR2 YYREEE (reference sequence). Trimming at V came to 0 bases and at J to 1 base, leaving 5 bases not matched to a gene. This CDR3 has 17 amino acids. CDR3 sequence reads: CASSLEVAGMNTGELFF. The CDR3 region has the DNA TGTGCCAGCAGCTTGGAGGTAGCGGGGATGAACACCGGGGAGCTGTTTTTT.

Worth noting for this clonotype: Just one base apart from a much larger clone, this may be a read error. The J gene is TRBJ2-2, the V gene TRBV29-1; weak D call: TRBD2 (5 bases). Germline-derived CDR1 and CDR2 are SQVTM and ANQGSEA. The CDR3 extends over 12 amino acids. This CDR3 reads CSVVANTGELCF. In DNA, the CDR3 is TGCAGCGTTGTCGCGAACACCGGGGAGCTGTGTTTT.